This T cell receptor beta chain was sequenced during a study of CD8 T cells in Susac syndrome. The T cells that were sequenced for TCR beta were CD8+ and CD4+ cells from blood. The CDR3 covers 16 residues. The V gene lost 1 base and the J gene lost 6 bases, with 15 bases spanning the gap. Germline CDR1 reads MNHEY; CDR2 reads SVGAGI. Random hexamers were used to reverse transcribe the RNA input (about 0.5 to 1 ug). TCRdb called the immunoSEQ multiplex PCR reads again in MiXCR, with one record for every CDR3 protein. The table shows under 200,000 distinct CDR3 sequences, with approximately 95% occurring only once.

The V call is TRBV6-5, the J call TRBJ2-2, with D perhaps TRBD1 (5 bases). The source material was CD4+ T cells from PBMCs. This TCR was recovered from a human donor with Susac syndrome. In DNA form, the CDR3 reads TGTGCCAGCAGTTACTACCCAGCCAGGGTTCCCGGGGAGCTGTTTTTT. Its protein product is CASSYYPARVPGELFF.